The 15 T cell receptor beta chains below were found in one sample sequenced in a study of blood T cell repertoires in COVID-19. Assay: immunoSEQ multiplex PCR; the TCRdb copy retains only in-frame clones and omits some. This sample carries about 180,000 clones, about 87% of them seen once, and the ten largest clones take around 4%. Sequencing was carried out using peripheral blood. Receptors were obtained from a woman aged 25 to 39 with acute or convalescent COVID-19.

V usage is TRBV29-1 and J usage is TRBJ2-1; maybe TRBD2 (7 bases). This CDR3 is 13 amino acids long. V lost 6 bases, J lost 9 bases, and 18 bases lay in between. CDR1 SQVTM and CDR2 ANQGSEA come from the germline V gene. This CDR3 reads CSVRGAGVSEQFF. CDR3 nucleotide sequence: TGCAGCGTCCGGGGGGCGGGAGTCAGTGAGCAGTTCTTC.

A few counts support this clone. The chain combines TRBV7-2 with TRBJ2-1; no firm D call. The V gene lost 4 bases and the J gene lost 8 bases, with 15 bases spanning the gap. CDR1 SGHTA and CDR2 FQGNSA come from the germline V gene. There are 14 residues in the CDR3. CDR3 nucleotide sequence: TGTGCCAGCAGCTCGGAAGGTGACTTTGATGAGCAGTTCTTC. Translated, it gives CASSSEGDFDEQFF.

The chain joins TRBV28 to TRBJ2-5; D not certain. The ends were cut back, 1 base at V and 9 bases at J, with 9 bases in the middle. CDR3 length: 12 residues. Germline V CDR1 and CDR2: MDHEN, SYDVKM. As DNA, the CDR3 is TGTGCCAGCAGTTTATATGGCAGGTCCCAGTACTTC. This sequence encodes CASSLYGRSQYF. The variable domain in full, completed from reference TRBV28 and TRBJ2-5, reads DVKVTQSSRYLVKRTGEKVFLECVQDMDHENMFWYRQDPGLGLRLIYFSYDVKMKEKGDIPEGYSVSREKKERFSLILESASTNQTSMYLCASSLYGRSQYFGPGTRLLVL.

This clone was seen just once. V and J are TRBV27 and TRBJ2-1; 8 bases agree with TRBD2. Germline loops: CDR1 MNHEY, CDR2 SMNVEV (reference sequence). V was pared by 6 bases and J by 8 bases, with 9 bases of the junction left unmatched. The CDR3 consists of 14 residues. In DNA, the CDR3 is TGTGCCAGCAGCATAAACGGGAGGGCCGATGAGCAGTTCTTC. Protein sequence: CASSINGRADEQFF.

The CDR3 reads CATGRGGDEKLFF. CDR3 in DNA: TGTGCCACTGGCAGGGGTGGGGATGAAAAACTGTTTTTT. This sequence joins TRBV15 and TRBJ1-4; a possible D gene is TRBD1 (6 bases). This CDR3 region has 13 residues. CDR1 LNHNV and CDR2 YYDKDF come from the germline V gene (reference sequence). The germline V and J ends were trimmed by 9 bases and 6 bases, with 14 bases remaining between them.

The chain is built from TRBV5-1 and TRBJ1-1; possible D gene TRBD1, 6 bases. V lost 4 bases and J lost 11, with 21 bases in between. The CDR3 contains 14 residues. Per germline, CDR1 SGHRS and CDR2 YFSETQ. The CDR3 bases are TGCGCCAGCAGCCCCCCCTTAGGGGGGGAAGATGCTTTCTTT. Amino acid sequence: CASSPPLGGEDAFF.

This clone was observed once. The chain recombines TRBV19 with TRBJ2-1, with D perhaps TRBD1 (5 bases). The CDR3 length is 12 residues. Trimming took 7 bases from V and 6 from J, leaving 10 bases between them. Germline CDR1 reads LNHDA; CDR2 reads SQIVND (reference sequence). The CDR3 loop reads CASTKGVNEQFF. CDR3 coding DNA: TGTGCCAGTACAAAAGGGGTCAATGAGCAGTTCTTC.

The CDR3 protein is CAWSTRDAAYGYTF. For the CDR3, the DNA is TGTGCCTGGAGTACGCGGGACGCAGCATATGGCTACACCTTC. This chain joins TRBV30 and TRBJ1-2; the D gene is possibly TRBD1 (5 bases). The CDR3 has 14 amino acids. The ends were cut back, 2 bases at V and 5 bases at J, with 15 bases in the middle. Germline values: CDR1 GTSNPN, CDR2 SVGIG (reference sequence).

CDR3 protein: CAGKTSGGSNEQFF. CDR3 DNA sequence: TGTGCCGGAAAGACTAGCGGAGGTAGTAATGAGCAGTTCTTC. The rearrangement uses TRBV28 and TRBJ2-1; 9 nucleotides agree with TRBD2. Germline V lookup: CDR1 MDHEN, CDR2 SYDVKM. This CDR3 has 14 amino acids. V lost 11 bases to trimming and J lost 7 bases; unmatched junction nucleotides: 12.

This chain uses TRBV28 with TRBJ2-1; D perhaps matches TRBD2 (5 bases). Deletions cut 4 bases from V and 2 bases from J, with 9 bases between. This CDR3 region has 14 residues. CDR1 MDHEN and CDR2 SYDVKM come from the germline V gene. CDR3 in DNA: TGTGCCAGCAGTTATAGCGACGCCTACAATGAGCAGTTCTTC. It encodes CASSYSDAYNEQFF.

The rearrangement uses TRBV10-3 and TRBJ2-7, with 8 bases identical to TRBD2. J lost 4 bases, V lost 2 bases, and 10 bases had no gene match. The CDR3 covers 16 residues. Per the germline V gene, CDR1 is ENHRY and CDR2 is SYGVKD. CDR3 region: CAISEPLTAGDYEQYF. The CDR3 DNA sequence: TGTGCCATCAGTGAGCCTCTTACAGCGGGAGATTACGAGCAGTACTTC.

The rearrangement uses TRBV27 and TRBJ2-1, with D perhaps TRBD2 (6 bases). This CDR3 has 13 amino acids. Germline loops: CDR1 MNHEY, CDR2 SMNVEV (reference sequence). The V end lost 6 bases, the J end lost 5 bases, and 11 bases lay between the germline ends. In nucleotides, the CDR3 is TGTGCCAGCAGCTTAGCGGTCAACAATGAGCAGTTCTTC. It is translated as CASSLAVNNEQFF.

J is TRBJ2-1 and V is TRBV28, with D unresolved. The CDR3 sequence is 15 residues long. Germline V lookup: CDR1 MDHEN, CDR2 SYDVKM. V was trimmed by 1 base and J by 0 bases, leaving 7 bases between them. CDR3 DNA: TGTGCCAGCAGTTTATTCCTCAGCTCCTACAATGAGCAGTTCTTC. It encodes CASSLFLSSYNEQFF.

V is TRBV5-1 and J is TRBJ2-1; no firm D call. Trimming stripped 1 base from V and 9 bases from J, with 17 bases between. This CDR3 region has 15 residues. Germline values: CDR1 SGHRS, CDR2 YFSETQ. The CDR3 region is CASSLLPREAVEQFF. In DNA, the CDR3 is TGCGCCAGCAGCTTGCTACCTCGTGAGGCAGTTGAGCAGTTCTTC.

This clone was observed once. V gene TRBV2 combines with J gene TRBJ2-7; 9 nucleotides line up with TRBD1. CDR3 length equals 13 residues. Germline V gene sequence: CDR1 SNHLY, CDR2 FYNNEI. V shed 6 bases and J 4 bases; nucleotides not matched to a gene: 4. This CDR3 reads CASRTGTGYEQYF. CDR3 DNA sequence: TGTGCCAGCAGGACCGGGACAGGGTACGAGCAGTACTTC.